This T cell receptor beta chain was found in a study of blood T cell repertoires in COVID-19 (dated by TCRdb to about 2020). In terms of the full investigation: Collaborator samples came from the United States, Italy and Spain and covered acute and convalescent phases of COVID-19. The material from the prospective study consisted of cDNA or gDNA derived from T cells, B-cell-depleted T cells, or PBMCs. Deeply sampled blood TCRbeta repertoires from subjects exposed to, actively infected with, or recovered from COVID-19 were included in the dataset. The repertoires were released in a freely available public database intended as a resource for research on the immune response to SARS-CoV-2. The samples were drawn from two sources: the first 160 participants of the ongoing ImmuneRACE study, and fewer than 1,500 subjects contributed by 6 global collaborators. Nearly every sample came with metadata listing a de-identified subject ID, COVID-19 status, age in years and sex. Where available, HLA class I and class II types were obtained from metadata supplied by the sample provider rather than from assay-based typing. Study-wide findings and limitations: The amount of clinical and demographic metadata varied by source and participant and was provided uncurated.

TCRbeta CDR3 regions were amplified from genomic DNA by means of the immunoSEQ Assay, a bias-controlled multiplex PCR. The study's processing was this. The number of nucleated cells in each sample was estimated by amplification of reference gene primers within the assay. To quantify the absolute abundance of each unique TCRbeta CDR3 rearrangement, sequence reads were collapsed and filtered. Productive Simpson clonality was computed per sample as the square root of Simpson's diversity index over productive rearrangements. The immuneACCESS repertoire file appears here via TCRdb, limited to in-frame rearrangements. These files lack a portion of the clones; in checked studies, under half of the deficit traces to unresolved V genes, and the cause of the others is not known. From that table come the V and J calls and clone size; the DNA was used to work out D and trimming. The sample profile shows hundreds of thousands of clones; approximately 84% of them were found once. The leading ten clones occupy more than 0.8% of the sample.

Participants in the prospective study were enrolled through a virtual design, were aged roughly 18 to 100 years, and lived in roughly 24 United States geographic areas. In the prospective study, cohorts were assigned on the basis of participant-reported clinical history obtained from a screening survey and a study questionnaire. Recovered participants in ImmuneRACE Cohort 3 were defined by two consecutive negative NP/OP PCR tests, clearance by a healthcare professional, or resolution of symptoms. In the prospective study, whole blood, serum and a nasopharyngeal or oropharyngeal swab were collected from each participant by mobile phlebotomists. Additional blood draws and questionnaires over a 2-month period could optionally be provided by prospective study participants. Before DNA extraction, prospective study blood samples were shipped either frozen or at room temperature. This clone showed up just a few times. Its target antigen remains unknown. No quality values exist for individual bases; no much larger clone is one base distant.

CDR1 and CDR2, per the germline V gene, are LGHNA and YSLEER. The cysteine opens and the phenylalanine closes a CDR3 of 14 amino acids. Just CDR3 DNA is preserved here, 42 bases in frame from base 1. Germline trimming: 2 bases from V, 5 bases from J; junction bases outside gene matches: 2. The rearrangement joined TRBV4-3 to TRBJ1-1; the central 10 bases match TRBD1. Sample: PBMCs or T cells enriched from blood (not recorded which). The clonotype originates from a woman between 25 and 40 years old who had recovered from COVID-19. The DNA sequence is given as TGCGCCAGCAGCCAAAGGACAGGGGGGACTGAAGCTTTCTTT. Its protein product is CASSQRTGGTEAFF.